Detailed here is one TCR beta chain. Its recognized antigen is unknown. No base quality information exists; no much larger clone differs at one position. The data originate from a study of vaccination effects on CD4 cells after COVID-19 (dated by TCRdb to 2022 to 2024). For context, the study as a whole: Participants received two doses of either the BNT162b2 or the mRNA-1273 mRNA SARS-CoV-2 vaccine. SARS-CoV-2 spike-specific CD4+ TCR repertoires from before and after mRNA vaccination were compared in COVID-19 convalescent patients and in infection-naive vaccine recipients. A total of 10 COVID-19 convalescent patients and a handful of SARS-CoV-2-naive healthy vaccine recipients were included in the full study. The Oncomine TCR Beta short-read assay on an Illumina iSeq 100 was used to sequence cultures from other donors in the study. Study-wide conclusions, independent of this receptor: Limitations of the study were the small number of convalescent patients and the absence of early post-infection timepoints. At late post-vaccination timepoints, both infection-induced and vaccine-induced clones showed marked clonal contraction, consistent with waning T cell responses. In healthy vaccine recipients, vaccine-induced clones were almost all SARS-CoV-2 mono-reactive, with only 1 of 255 cross-reactive with common cold coronaviruses.

In the ViraFEST assay, PBMC were stimulated with viral peptide pools, and TCR sequencing was then used to find antigen-specific CD4+ T cell clonotypes based on their expansion. After less than 13 days of culture, CD4+ T cells were isolated with the EasySep CD4+ T cell isolation kit. None of the healthy vaccine recipients had a prior SARS-CoV-2 infection, which was confirmed by nucleocapsid antibody tests that came back negative both before and after vaccination. Each well held fewer than 2.5 million PBMC cultured in IMDM containing approximately 5% human AB serum, about 10 IU/ml IL-2 and gentamicin, along with about 9.5 ug/ml peptides. On days 3 and 7, half of the culture medium was replaced with fresh IL-2-containing medium. Unless otherwise noted, each peptide stimulation condition was cultured in triplicate wells. Using Ficoll-Paque Plus gradient centrifugation, PBMC were separated from whole blood and then either used fresh or cryopreserved at -140C. The spike proteins of SARS-CoV-2 and of the common cold coronaviruses HCoV-NL63, HCoV-OC43 and HCoV-229E were spanned by overlapping peptide pools. The QIAamp micro DNA kit was used to extract genomic DNA from the cultured CD4+ T cells.

CDR1 and CDR2 (SNHLY, FYNNEI) derive from the germline V gene. The CDR3 goes from the cysteine to the phenylalanine over 14 residues. Only the CDR3 portion is preserved as DNA: 42 bases, with reading frame beginning at the first base. A distance of 14 bases separates the germline ends of V and J, which lose 8 bases and 0 bases respectively. The library was built by means of the immunoSEQ multiplex PCR assay. DNA from the cultured and isolated CD4+ T cells underwent TCR beta CDR3 sequencing. Processing in the source paper ran as follows. Non-productive TCR sequences were removed, reads were trimmed to the CDR3 region, and CDR3s of at least 7 amino acids were retained. The MANAFEST web app was used to pick out antigen-specific clonotypes by comparing their expansion in peptide wells with that in reference cultures. Positive clones required FDR<0.05 expansion versus reference and all other wells, odds ratio above 5, and frequency above 0.1% in two replicate wells. A clonotype was called cross-reactive if it was significantly expanded both in SARS-CoV-2 spike wells and in at least one common cold coronavirus spike condition. Using the stringdist R package, CDR3 similarity was measured by Levenshtein distance, and unrooted trees were constructed with ape in R 3.6.1. In its TCRdb copy, this immuneACCESS table keeps in-frame sequences only and misses some clones. Where compared with another copy, unresolved V genes explain less than half of these, and the others have no known cause. Clonal size and the V and J genes are those of that table, whereas D and trimming came from the DNA. In all, the sample holds 25,000 to 35,000 clones, and roughly 63% of those were seen once. The leading ten clones occupy 25% to 30% of the sample.

Here the chain combines TRBV2 and TRBJ2-7, with an unclear D gene assignment. This specimen was CD4+ T cells from PBMCs cultured with HCoV-229E spike peptides, taken before COVID-19 vaccination. Interpreted using the paper, the cell subset or site label stands for: HCoV-229E spike overlapping peptide pool stimulation. The clonotype was recovered from a human donor who received a COVID-19 vaccine. The CDR3 here reads CASSPEVSSYEQYF. The bases read TGTGCCAGCTCCCCAGAGGTTAGCTCCTACGAGCAGTACTTC. The entire variable domain, with the stretches around the CDR3 drawn from the reference TRBV2 and TRBJ2-7 proteins, is EPEVTQTPSHQVTQMGQEVILRCVPISNHLYFYWYRQILGQKVEFLVSFYNNEISEKSEIFDDQFSVERPDGSNFTLKIRSTKLEDSAMYFCASSPEVSSYEQYFGPGTRLTVT.